The following is a T cell receptor (beta chain) sequence with its context. Trimming cost V 5 bases and J 7 bases, with 18 bases left between them. The CDR3 covers 15 residues. Germline assignment: CDR1 LNHDA and CDR2 SQIVND (reference sequence). The data were taken from a study of prognosis after radiotherapy for stage I lung cancer. As for the study in general: Some 15 of the patients were found to have newly diagnosed primary stage I lung tumors, and 4 or 5 were living with oligometastatic NSCLC after surgical resection of the primary tumor. Patients received stereotactic body radiotherapy alone, with no concurrent therapy. There were several patients whose tumors were squamous cell carcinoma and approximately eleven whose tumors were adenocarcinoma. Among the non-small cell lung cancer patients, all were considered medically inoperable.

Multiplex PCR, run in two rounds, amplified TCR beta CDR3 from genomic DNA. Every TRBV and TRBJ gene had its own specific primer in first-round PCR. TCRdb fed the multiplex PCR reads into MiXCR, producing one record per CDR3 protein. Of 20,000 to 25,000 distinct CDR3 sequences listed, around 46% were seen once; the top ten hold about a third. The gene calls are TRBV19 and TRBJ1-5; no reliable D call. The input for sequencing was PBMCs, taken before or after stereotactic body radiation therapy (not recorded which). The TCR was taken from a donor aged 50 or older with non-small cell lung cancer. In DNA form, the CDR3 reads TGTGCCAGTAGTCCTCGCCGAGACCCCAAGCAGCCCCAGCATTTT. Its translation is CASSPRRDPKQPQHF.